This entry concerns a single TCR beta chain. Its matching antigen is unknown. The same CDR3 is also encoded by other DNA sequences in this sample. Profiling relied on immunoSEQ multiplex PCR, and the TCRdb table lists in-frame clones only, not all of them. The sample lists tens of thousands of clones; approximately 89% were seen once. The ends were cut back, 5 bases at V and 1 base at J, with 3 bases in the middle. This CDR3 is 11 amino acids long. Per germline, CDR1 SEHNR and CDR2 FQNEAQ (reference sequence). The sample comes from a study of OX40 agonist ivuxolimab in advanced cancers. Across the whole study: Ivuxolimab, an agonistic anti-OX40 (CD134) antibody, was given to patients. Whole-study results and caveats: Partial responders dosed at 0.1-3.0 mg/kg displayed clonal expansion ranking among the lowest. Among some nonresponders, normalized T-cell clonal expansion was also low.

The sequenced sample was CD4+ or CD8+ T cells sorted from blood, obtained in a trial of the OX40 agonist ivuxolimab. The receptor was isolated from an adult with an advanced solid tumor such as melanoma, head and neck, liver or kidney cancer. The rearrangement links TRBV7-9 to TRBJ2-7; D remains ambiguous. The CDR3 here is CASSPSYEQYF. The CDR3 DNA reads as TGTGCCAGCAGCCCTTCCTACGAGCAGTACTTC. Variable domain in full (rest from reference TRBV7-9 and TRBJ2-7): DTGVSQNPRHKITKRGQNVTFRCDPISEHNRLYWYRQTLGQGPEFLTYFQNEAQLEKSRLLSDRFSAERPKGSFSTLEIQRTEQGDSAMYLCASSPSYEQYFGPGTRLTVT.